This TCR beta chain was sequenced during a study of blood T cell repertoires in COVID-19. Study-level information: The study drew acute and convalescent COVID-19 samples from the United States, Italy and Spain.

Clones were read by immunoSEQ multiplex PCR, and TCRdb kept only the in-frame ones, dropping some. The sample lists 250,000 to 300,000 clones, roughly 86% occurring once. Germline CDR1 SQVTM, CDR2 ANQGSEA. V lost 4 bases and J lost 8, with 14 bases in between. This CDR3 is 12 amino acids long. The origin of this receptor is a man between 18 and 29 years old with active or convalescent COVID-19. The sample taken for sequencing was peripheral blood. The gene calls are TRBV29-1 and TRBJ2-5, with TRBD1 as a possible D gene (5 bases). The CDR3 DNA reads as TGCAGCGTTGTAGGGGTCGGACATACCCAGTACTTC. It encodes CSVVGVGHTQYF. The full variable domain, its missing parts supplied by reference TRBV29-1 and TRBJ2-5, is SAVISQKPSRDICQRGTSLTIQCQVDSQVTMMFWYRQQPGQSLTLIATANQGSEATYESGFVIDKFPISRPNLTFSTLTVSNMSPEDSSIYLCSVVGVGHTQYFGPGTRLLVL.